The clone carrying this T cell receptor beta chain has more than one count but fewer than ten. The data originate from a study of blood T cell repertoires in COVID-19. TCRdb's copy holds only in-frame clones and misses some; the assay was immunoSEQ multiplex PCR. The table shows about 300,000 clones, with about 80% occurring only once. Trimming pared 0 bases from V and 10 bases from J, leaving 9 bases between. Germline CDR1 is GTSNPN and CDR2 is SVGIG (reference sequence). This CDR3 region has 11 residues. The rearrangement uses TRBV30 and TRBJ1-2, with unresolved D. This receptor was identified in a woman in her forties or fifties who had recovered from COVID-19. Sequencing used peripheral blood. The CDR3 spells CAWSVGGPYTF. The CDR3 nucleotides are TGTGCCTGGAGTGTAGGCGGCCCCTACACCTTC.